Listed here is a single T cell receptor (beta chain). Its cognate antigen is unknown. The V gene's germline CDR1 is MNHNS and CDR2 SASEGT. This CDR3 has 16 amino acids. V dropped 4 bases and J dropped 0 bases, with 10 bases sitting between them. The sample belongs to a study of cytomegalovirus exposure and HLA in healthy donors. Regarding the study as a whole: While the bulk of TCR sequences proved rare, some public TCRs turned up in many donors.

Both 60 Vbeta primers and 13 Jbeta primers went into the PCR. Sequencing was performed with immunoSEQ multiplex PCR; in TCRdb, only in-frame clones are kept and a portion is missing. The table shows tens of thousands of clones, with roughly 79% occurring only once. Material: PBMCs. The chain is built from TRBV6-1 and TRBJ1-6, with D uncertain. The sequence derives from a woman aged 25 to 39 in good health and CMV-seronegative. CDR3 loop: CASSGISGSYNSPLHF. The CDR3 nucleotides are TGTGCCAGCAGTGGTATCAGCGGCTCCTATAATTCACCCCTCCACTTT.